Each of the 32 T cell receptor beta chains below was sequenced from the same sample in a study of sequential checkpoint blockade in melanoma. Only in-frame clones appear in the TCRdb table, and some are missing; sequencing was by immunoSEQ multiplex PCR. The table has about 8,400 clones, around 90% seen once. Treatment meaning: randomized to nivolumab then ipilimumab (arm A) or the reverse (arm B). The specimen was CD8+ T cells sorted from blood (inferred from file names), collected from a patient given nivolumab and ipilimumab in sequence. Every receptor here comes from a human donor with melanoma.

V is TRBV12-5 and J is TRBJ1-5; D gene ambiguous. The CDR3 has 14 residues. Germline CDR1 reads LGHNT; CDR2 reads FRNRAP. Trimming took off 7 bases at V and 0 bases at J, with 10 bases between the two ends. CDR3 coding DNA: TGTGCTAGTGCGTCAGGCCATAGCAATCAGCCCCAGCATTTT. This translates into CASASGHSNQPQHF.

A remark on this clone: Its ends do not fully match the called genes, so a read error is possible. This chain joins TRBV7-7 and TRBJ1-2, with TRBD1 matching 11 bases. CDR3 size: 20 residues. Germline V lookup: CDR1 SSHAT, CDR2 FNYEAQ (reference sequence). CDR3 sequence: CASSLDVGLWGQGVTYGYTF. DNA of the CDR3: TGTGCTAGCAGCTTAGATGTAGGTTTGTGGGGACAGGGGGTAACCTATGGCTACACCTTC.

This clone was counted a single time. The chain recombines TRBV7-9 with TRBJ1-5; TRBD1 is a possible D gene (5 bases). Between the trimmed V and J ends, which lost 1 base and 0 bases, there was a span of 16 bases. This CDR3 has 18 residues. Germline-derived CDR1 and CDR2 are SEHNR and FQNEAQ (reference sequence). The CDR3 bases are TGTGCCAGCAGCTTAGGGGGCCCGGGGGAACATAGCAATCAGCCCCAGCATTTT. Its translation is CASSLGGPGEHSNQPQHF.

This clone was detected only once. V gene TRBV5-1 combines with J gene TRBJ2-7, with TRBD1 matching over 7 bases. CDR1 and CDR2 from the germline V gene are SGHRS and YFSETQ. V was clipped by 3 bases and J by 2 bases; unmatched bases: 8. The CDR3 is 15 amino acids. Here the CDR3 DNA reads TGCGCCAGCAGCTGGGGGCAGGGGGTTCCCTACGAGCAGTACTTC. The encoded protein is CASSWGQGVPYEQYF.

The chain joins TRBV5-8 to TRBJ1-4; tentatively, D is TRBD1 (5 bases). V lost 4 bases and J 3 bases, leaving 16 bases between the germline ends. The CDR3 sequence is 16 residues long. From germline, CDR1 is SGHTS and CDR2 YDEGEE. CDR3 sequence (DNA): TGTGCCAGCAGCCAGAGCCGGACACTCGCTAATGAAAAACTGTTTTTT. This codes for CASSQSRTLANEKLFF.

The J gene is TRBJ1-1, the V gene TRBV5-4, with D tentatively TRBD1 (5 bases). V lost 4 bases and J lost 6, with 13 bases in between. There are 13 residues in the CDR3. Germline V CDR1 and CDR2: SGHNT, YYREEE (reference sequence). CDR3 residues: CASSPGAGAEAFF. CDR3 nucleotides: TGTGCCAGCAGCCCCGGGGCGGGGGCTGAAGCTTTCTTT. Filled out from reference TRBV5-4 and TRBJ1-1, the complete variable domain reads ETGVTQSPTHLIKTRGQQVTLRCSSQSGHNTVSWYQQALGQGPQFIFQYYREEENGRGNFPPRFSGLQFPNYSSELNVNALELDDSALYLCASSPGAGAEAFFGQGTRLTVV.

V is TRBV6-1 and J is TRBJ2-7; 7 positions agree with TRBD1. CDR1 is MNHNS and CDR2 is SASEGT in the germline V gene. V lost 6 bases, J lost 2 bases, and 4 bases stayed unmatched. The length of the CDR3 is 13 residues. The DNA for the CDR3 is TGTGCCAGCAGAAGGACAGGCGCCTACGAGCAGTACGTC. Protein sequence: CASRRTGAYEQYV.

CDR3 sequence reads: CASSQGGGPDTEAFF. In nucleotides, the CDR3 is TGCGCCAGCAGCCAAGGGGGGGGACCTGACACTGAAGCTTTCTTT. The chain carries TRBV4-1 and TRBJ1-1, with a tentative D call TRBD1 (5 bases). CDR1 and CDR2 (germline): MGHRA, YSYEKL. This CDR3 is built from 15 residues. V lost 1 base, J lost 3 bases, and 12 bases lay in between.

The V and J genes are TRBV27 and TRBJ2-7; 8 bases match TRBD2. Germline values: CDR1 MNHEY, CDR2 SMNVEV (reference sequence). V lost 4 bases and J lost 5; bases outside the gene matches: 7. The CDR3 is made up of 14 amino acids. This CDR3 reads CASSWGAGDHEQYF. The CDR3 nucleotides are TGTGCCAGCAGTTGGGGAGCGGGAGACCACGAGCAGTACTTC.

J is TRBJ1-2 and V is TRBV9; D gene ambiguous. Per the germline V gene, CDR1 is SGDLS and CDR2 is YYNGEE. V lost 4 bases to trimming and J lost 7 bases, with 17 bases between them. This CDR3 comprises 14 residues. CDR3 loop: CASSLDGGGSGYTF. CDR3 DNA: TGTGCCAGCAGCTTAGACGGCGGCGGGAGTGGCTACACCTTC.

The rearrangement joins TRBV2 to TRBJ2-7, with D perhaps matching TRBD1 (6 bases). The CDR3 runs to 14 residues. Germline CDR1 SNHLY, CDR2 FYNNEI. Trimming cost V 8 bases and J 0 bases, with 14 bases left between them. The CDR3 loop is CASLWTAASYEQYF. As DNA, the CDR3 is TGTGCCAGCCTATGGACAGCCGCCTCCTACGAGCAGTACTTC.

The rearrangement uses TRBV13 and TRBJ2-7; 9 bases are a match to TRBD2. Germline CDR1 and CDR2: PRHDT and FYEKMQ (reference sequence). This CDR3 is 16 amino acids long. V lost 5 bases, J lost 0 bases, and 8 bases stayed unmatched. Here the CDR3 reads CASSPGGSGSSYEQYV. CDR3 in DNA: TGTGCCAGCAGCCCCGGTGGTAGCGGGAGCTCCTACGAGCAGTACGTC.

The chain employs TRBV7-9 and TRBJ2-7, with a tentative D call TRBD2 (5 bases). Germline V CDR1 and CDR2: SEHNR, FQNEAQ (reference sequence). V was cut by 7 bases and J by 2 bases, with 12 bases left in between. The CDR3 runs to 13 residues. The CDR3 bases are TGTGCCAGCAATGGAGGTTCAACCTACGAGCAGTACTTC. Its protein is CASNGGSTYEQYF.

The chain employs TRBV10-2 and TRBJ2-7, with D perhaps matching TRBD1 (5 bases). Germline CDR1 is WSHSY and CDR2 is SAAADI. V lost 7 bases to trimming and J lost 4 bases, with 17 bases between them. The CDR3 totals 14 residues. The CDR3 sequence: CASNPPDKLYEQYF. The CDR3 DNA reads as TGCGCCAGCAACCCTCCGGACAAGCTGTACGAGCAGTACTTC.

This clone was found once. This rearrangement joins TRBV28 to TRBJ2-2; TRBD2 aligns across 7 bases. Germline V lookup: CDR1 MDHEN, CDR2 SYDVKM. This CDR3 is built from 15 residues. Germline trimming cut 3 bases from V and 6 bases from J; bases unmatched to any gene: 7. DNA for the CDR3: TGTGCCAGCAGTTTGGTAGGGAGCGGGGCCGGGGAGCTGTTTTTT. Translating it yields CASSLVGSGAGELFF.

The chain employs TRBV19 and TRBJ1-1, with 8 bases aligning to TRBD1. The CDR3 runs 13 residues. With 7 bases clipped from V and 4 bases from J, the junction kept 5 bases outside the gene matches. From germline, CDR1 is LNHDA and CDR2 SQIVND (reference sequence). CDR3 nucleotides: TGTGCCAGTAACCTTGACAGGGGCACTGAAGCTTTCTTT. Translated, it gives CASNLDRGTEAFF.

This clone was seen a single time. The chain carries TRBV9 and TRBJ2-7, with 12 bases aligning to TRBD2. This CDR3 is 14 amino acids long. Looked up from germline, CDR1 is SGDLS and CDR2 is YYNGEE. J was trimmed by 6 bases and V by 0 bases; bases with no gene match: 1. The CDR3 region has the DNA TGTGCCAGCAGCGTAGGACTAGCGGGAGCCGAGCAGTACTTC. Encoded protein: CASSVGLAGAEQYF.

CDR3: CASSFKIRDNNEKLFF. The CDR3 DNA reads TGTGCCAGCAGTTTTAAAATCCGGGACAATAATGAAAAACTGTTTTTT. V usage is TRBV6-6 and J usage is TRBJ1-4; D might be TRBD1 (6 bases). In germline, CDR1 is MNHNY, CDR2 SVGAGI (reference sequence). The V end was cut by 4 bases, the J end by 4 bases, with 16 bases between. The CDR3 consists of 16 residues.

This chain uses TRBV19 with TRBJ1-2; D might be TRBD1 (6 bases). This CDR3 is built from 14 residues. Germline assignment: CDR1 LNHDA and CDR2 SQIVND (reference sequence). V shed 1 base and J shed 0 bases, with 6 bases lying between them. The CDR3 is CASSIGTANYGYTF. The CDR3 DNA is TGTGCCAGTAGTATAGGGACAGCTAACTATGGCTACACCTTC.

The rearrangement links TRBV6-1 to TRBJ1-5; possibly TRBD1 for D (5 bases). The ends were cut back, 2 bases at V and 0 bases at J, with 14 bases in the middle. The CDR3 totals 17 residues. CDR1 is MNHNS, CDR2 SASEGT, per germline. The CDR3 sequence: CASSEFKGANSNQPQHF. The DNA for the CDR3 is TGTGCCAGCAGTGAATTTAAAGGGGCTAATAGCAATCAGCCCCAGCATTTT.

The rearrangement joins TRBV10-3 to TRBJ2-7; maybe TRBD1 (5 bases). The CDR3 is 17 residues long. The V end lost 4 bases, the J end lost 6 bases, and 25 bases lay between the germline ends. CDR1 and CDR2 from the germline V gene are ENHRY and SYGVKD. The CDR3 loop is CAISGTIQGKVLSEQYF. CDR3 nucleotides: TGTGCCATCAGTGGTACTATTCAGGGTAAGGTCCTGTCCGAGCAGTACTTC.

The rearrangement joins TRBV13 to TRBJ1-1, with 7 bases that match TRBD1. The germline V gene has CDR1 PRHDT and CDR2 FYEKMQ (reference sequence). There are 14 residues in the CDR3. J gave up 1 base and V 10 bases, and 9 bases lay outside the gene matches. The CDR3 here is CAIRQGQKNTEAFF. The DNA for the CDR3 is TGTGCCATACGACAGGGACAGAAGAACACTGAAGCTTTCTTT.

The V call is TRBV19, the J call TRBJ2-3; TRBD2 might be the D (6 bases). The CDR3 contains 15 residues. Per germline, CDR1 LNHDA and CDR2 SQIVND (reference sequence). V shed 2 bases and J shed 0 bases, with 9 bases lying between them. CDR3 amino acids: CASSILALSTDTQYF. CDR3 sequence (DNA): TGTGCCAGTAGTATACTAGCGCTAAGCACAGATACGCAGTATTTT.

The DNA of the CDR3 is TGTGCCAGCAGTCGCGGAGTAGCCCATGAGCAGTTCTTC. It translates to CASSRGVAHEQFF. The chain carries TRBV6-5 and TRBJ2-1; D call uncertain. Germline V CDR1 and CDR2: MNHEY, SVGAGI. V gave up 5 bases and J gave up 8 bases, with 13 bases separating them. This CDR3 is 13 amino acids long.

The rearrangement uses TRBV29-1 and TRBJ1-1; TRBD1 matches 9 bases. CDR1 is SQVTM and CDR2 is ANQGSEA in the germline V gene. V gave up 3 bases and J gave up 4 bases; unmatched junction bases: 3. CDR3 length equals 13 residues. As DNA, the CDR3 is TGCAGCGTTGATTGGGACAGGGCCACTGAAGCTTTCTTT. As protein: CSVDWDRATEAFF.

The rearrangement joins TRBV15 to TRBJ1-4; D unresolved. Germline CDR1 reads LNHNV; CDR2 reads YYDKDF (reference sequence). The CDR3 is 14 amino acids. V was trimmed by 2 bases and J by 16 bases, leaving 20 bases between them. CDR3 DNA: TGTGCCACCAGCAGATCTAGGTACCCAGAAGAAAGGTTTTTT. It codes for CATSRSRYPEERFF.

The rearrangement links TRBV19 to TRBJ2-1; D is ambiguous. From germline, CDR1 is LNHDA and CDR2 SQIVND (reference sequence). Trimming stripped 6 bases from V and 4 bases from J, with 7 bases between. The CDR3 extends over 12 amino acids. The CDR3 here is CASSLLYNEQFF. CDR3 DNA sequence: TGTGCCAGTAGCCTTCTATACAATGAGCAGTTCTTC.

V and J are TRBV28 and TRBJ2-7; D possibly corresponds to TRBD2 (5 bases). The germline V gene encodes CDR1 MDHEN and CDR2 SYDVKM. The CDR3 spans 13 residues. Trimming took off 5 bases at V and 5 bases at J, with 13 bases between the two ends. Here the CDR3 reads CASSGLGANEQYF. Written as DNA, the CDR3 is TGTGCCAGCAGTGGTCTGGGAGCGAACGAGCAGTACTTC.

This clone was observed a single time. CDR3 coding DNA: TGTGCCAGCAGCTTGGCCTTCGAGGGTTTAACTGAAGCTTTCTTT. Protein: CASSLAFEGLTEAFF. The chain uses TRBV5-6 and TRBJ1-1; D gene uncertain. This CDR3 comprises 15 residues. Germline V gene lookup returns CDR1 SGHDT and CDR2 YYEEEE. V lost 0 bases and J 5 bases, leaving 14 bases between the germline ends.

The chain employs TRBV27 and TRBJ2-7; 9 bases are a match to TRBD2. This CDR3 is 17 amino acids long. V was pared by 1 base and J by 2 bases, with 9 bases of the junction left unmatched. Germline CDR1 MNHEY, CDR2 SMNVEV (reference sequence). The CDR3 here is CASSLYHPAGGPYEQYV. CDR3 bases: TGTGCCAGCAGTTTATACCATCCGGCGGGAGGGCCCTACGAGCAGTACGTC.

The rearrangement uses TRBV21-1 and TRBJ2-1; the table names TRBD1, a call not compared with the DNA. TRBV21-1 is recorded as a pseudogene. The CDR3 totals 16 residues. The DNA of the CDR3 is TGTGCCAGCAGCAAGACAGGGCGAAGCTCCTACAATGAGCAGTTCTTC. Translating it yields CASSKTGRSSYNEQFF.

The chain couples TRBV27 to TRBJ2-7; D unresolved. The CDR3 consists of 15 residues. Trimming took 3 bases from V and 4 from J, leaving 16 bases between them. From germline, CDR1 is MNHEY and CDR2 SMNVEV (reference sequence). CDR3 loop: CASSFGVHSEYEQYF. CDR3 nucleotide sequence: TGTGCCAGCAGTTTCGGAGTCCACTCCGAATACGAGCAGTACTTC.